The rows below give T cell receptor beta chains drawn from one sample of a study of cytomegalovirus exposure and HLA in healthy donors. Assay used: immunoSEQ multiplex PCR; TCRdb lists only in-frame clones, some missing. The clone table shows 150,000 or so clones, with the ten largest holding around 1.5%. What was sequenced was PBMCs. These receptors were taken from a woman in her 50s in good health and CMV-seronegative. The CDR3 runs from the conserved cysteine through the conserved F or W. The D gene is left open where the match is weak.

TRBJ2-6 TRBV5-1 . TGCGCCAGCAGCTTGGCTCAGGGAATGACTGGGGCCAACGTCCTGACTTTC CASSLAQGMTGANVLTF
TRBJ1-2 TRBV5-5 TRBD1 TGTGCCAGCAGCGTAGCCGGGACAGCGACTTATGGCTACACCTTC CASSVAGTATYGYTF
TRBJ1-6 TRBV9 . TGTGCCAGCAGCGCCAGCCGGGACACCGTCACCTATAATTCACCCCTCCACTTT CASSASRDTVTYNSPLHF
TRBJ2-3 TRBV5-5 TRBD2 TGTGCCAGCAGCTTGAGACGGACTAGCGGGGGATCATTCACAGATACGCAGTATTTT CASSLRRTSGGSFTDTQYF
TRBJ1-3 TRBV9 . TGTGCCAGCAGCGTAGCATGGGGCAGCTCTGGAAACACCATATATTTT CASSVAWGSSGNTIYF
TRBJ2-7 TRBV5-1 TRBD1 TGCGCCAGCAGCCCCACGGGACAGGACTACGAGCAGTACTTC CASSPTGQDYEQYF
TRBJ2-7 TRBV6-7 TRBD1 TGTGCCAGCAGTTACTCCACCCCGGACAGGGTTGACGAGCAGTACTTC CASSYSTPDRVDEQYF
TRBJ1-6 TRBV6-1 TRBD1 TGTGCCAGCAGTTCAGCAGGGGGTGGTTCACCCCTCCACTTT CASSSAGGGSPLHF
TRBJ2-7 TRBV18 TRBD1 TGTGCCAGCTCAGATCGGGACAGGGCTTCCTACGAGCAGTACTTC CASSDRDRASYEQYF
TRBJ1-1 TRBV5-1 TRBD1 TGCGCCAGCAGCGTGGAAATGACAGGGGGCGCGAGGGCTTTCTTT CASSVEMTGGARAFF
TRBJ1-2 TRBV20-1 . TGCAGTGCTAGGAGAGCCTATGGCTACACCTTC CSARRAYGYTF
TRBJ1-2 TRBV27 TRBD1 TGTGCCAGCAGTCCCCGGCGTGGGACAGCAATAGGCTACACCTTC CASSPRRGTAIGYTF
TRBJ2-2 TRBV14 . TGTGCCAGCAGCCAAGTCTCAGGGGTCACCGGGGAGCTGTTTTTT CASSQVSGVTGELFF
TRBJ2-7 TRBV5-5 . TGTGCCAGCAGCTTGTATGGGGCCCTTGGGGAGCAGTACTTC CASSLYGALGEQYF
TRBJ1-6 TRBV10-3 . TGTGCCTCGTCCGGGACCCAGGGGAGCTCCTATAATTCACCCCTCCACTTT CASSGTQGSSYNSPLHF
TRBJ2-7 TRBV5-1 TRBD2 TGCGCCAGCAGCCATGGGGTAGCGGGACCGTACGAGCAGTACTTC CASSHGVAGPYEQYF
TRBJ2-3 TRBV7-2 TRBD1 TGTGCCAGCAGCCTTGGACAGGGGCGTTACACAGATACGCAGTATTTT CASSLGQGRYTDTQYF
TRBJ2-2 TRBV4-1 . TGCGCCAGCAGCCGCAGCGCGAACACCGGGGAGCTGTTTTTT CASSRSANTGELFF
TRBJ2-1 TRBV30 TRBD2 TGTGCCTGGGATCCCAGCGGGGTCGAGCAGTTCTTC CAWDPSGVEQFF
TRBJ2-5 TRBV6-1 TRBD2 TGTGCCAGCAGTGAGGGACTAGCGGGGGGTTGGGAGACCCAGTACTTC CASSEGLAGGWETQYF
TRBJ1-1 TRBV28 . TGTGCCAGCAGTCCTATGAACACTGAAGCTTTCTTT CASSPMNTEAFF
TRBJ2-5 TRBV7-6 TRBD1 TGTGCCAGCAGCTTAGCACAGGGGACCGGGGAGACCCAGTACTTC CASSLAQGTGETQYF
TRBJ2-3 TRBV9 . TGTGCCAGCAGCGTAGACTACACAGATACGCAGTATTTT CASSVDYTDTQYF
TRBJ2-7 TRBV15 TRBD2 TGTGCCACCAGCAGAAGTGCAGCGGGGGCTTACGAGCAGTACTTC CATSRSAAGAYEQYF
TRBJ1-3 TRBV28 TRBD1 TGTGCCAGCAGGCTAGACAGGGGGCAGGGAAACACCATATATTTT CASRLDRGQGNTIYF
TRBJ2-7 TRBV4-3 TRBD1 TGCGCCAGCAGCCTGACAGGGGATCTGCACGAGCAGTACTTC CASSLTGDLHEQYF
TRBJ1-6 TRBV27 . TGTGCCAGCAGTTTAAACAGGGAGTATAATTCACCCCTCCACTTT CASSLNREYNSPLHF
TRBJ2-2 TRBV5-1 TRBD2 TGCGCCAGCAGCCCCCCGGGGGGGGTTAACACCGGGGAGCTGTTTTTT CASSPPGGVNTGELFF
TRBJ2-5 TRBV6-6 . TGTGCCAGCAGTTACTATGGACAGAAAGAGACCCAGTACTTC CASSYYGQKETQYF
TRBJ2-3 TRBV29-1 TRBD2 TGCAGCGTTGAGGCGGGAGGGACAGATACGCAGTATTTT CSVEAGGTDTQYF
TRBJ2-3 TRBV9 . TGTGCCAGCAGCGTAGACCTAATCACAGATACGCAGTATTTT CASSVDLITDTQYF
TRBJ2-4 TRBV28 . TGTGCCAGCAGTTCCTCGCCCCCAGGTATTCTAGCCAAAAACATTCAGTACTTC CASSSSPPGILAKNIQYF
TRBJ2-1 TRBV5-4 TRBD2 TGTGCCACCAAGGGACTAGCGGGAGGGAGGAATGAGCAGTTCTTC CATKGLAGGRNEQFF
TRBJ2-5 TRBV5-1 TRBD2 TGCGCCAGAGGATATCGAACTAGCGATTACTTC CARGYRTSDYF
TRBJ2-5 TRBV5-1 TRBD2 TGCGCCAGCAGCTTGGCCTTCGGACTAGCGGGCCCTCAAGAGACCCAGTACTTC CASSLAFGLAGPQETQYF
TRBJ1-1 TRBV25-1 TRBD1 TGTGCCAGCAGTGAATTGGACAGGTTGAACACTGAAGCTTTCTTT CASSELDRLNTEAFF
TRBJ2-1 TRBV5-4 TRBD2 TGTGCCAGCAGCTTACCGCTAGCGGGGGACAATGAGCAGTTCTTC CASSLPLAGDNEQFF
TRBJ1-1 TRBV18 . TGTGCCAGCTATGCAGGGAACACTGAAGCTTTCTTT CASYAGNTEAFF
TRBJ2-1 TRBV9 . TGTGCCAGCACCCCTCTCCCTTTCGGGGACAATGAGCAGTTCTTC CASTPLPFGDNEQFF
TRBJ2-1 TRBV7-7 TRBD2 TGTGCTAGCAGCTTAGGGACTAGCGGGTACAATGAGCAGTTCTTC CASSLGTSGYNEQFF
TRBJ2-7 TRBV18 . TGTGCCAGCTCACCTAGCAGGGATAACGAGCAGTACTTC CASSPSRDNEQYF
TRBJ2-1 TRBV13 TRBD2 TGTGCCAGCAGCTCCCAGTTTAGTGTGGGAGGGCCCTCCTACAATGAGCAGTTCTTC CASSSQFSVGGPSYNEQFF
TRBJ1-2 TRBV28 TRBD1 TGTGCCAGCAGTTTACCGGCCCCAGGGGGAGGATATGGCTACACCTTC CASSLPAPGGGYGYTF
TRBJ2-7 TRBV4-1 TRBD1 TGCGCCAGCAGCCAAGATTCCCCTGACAGGGTTGGAGAGCAGTACTTC CASSQDSPDRVGEQYF
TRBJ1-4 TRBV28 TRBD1 TGTGCCAGCAGTTCACAGGGGGCTGGGGAAAAACTGTTTTTT CASSSQGAGEKLFF
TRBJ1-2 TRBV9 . TGTGCCAGCAGCGTTGGAGACCTCTATGGCTACACCTTC CASSVGDLYGYTF